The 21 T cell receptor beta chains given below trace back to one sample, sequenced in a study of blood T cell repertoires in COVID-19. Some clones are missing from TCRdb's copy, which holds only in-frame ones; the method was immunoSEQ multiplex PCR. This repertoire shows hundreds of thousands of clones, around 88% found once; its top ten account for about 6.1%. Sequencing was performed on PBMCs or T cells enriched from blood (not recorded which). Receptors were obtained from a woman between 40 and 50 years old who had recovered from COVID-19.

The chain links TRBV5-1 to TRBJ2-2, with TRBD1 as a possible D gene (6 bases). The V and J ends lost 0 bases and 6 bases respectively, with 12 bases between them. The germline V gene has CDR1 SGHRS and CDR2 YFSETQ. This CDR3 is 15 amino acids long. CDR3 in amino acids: CASSLARTAAGELFF. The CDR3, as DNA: TGCGCCAGCAGCTTGGCCCGGACAGCGGCCGGGGAGCTGTTTTTT.

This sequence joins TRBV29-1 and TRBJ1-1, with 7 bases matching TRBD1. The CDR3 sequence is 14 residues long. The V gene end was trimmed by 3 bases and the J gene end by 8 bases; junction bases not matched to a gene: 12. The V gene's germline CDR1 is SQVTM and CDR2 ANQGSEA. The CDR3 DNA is TGCAGCGTTGATTCAGTTGAGGGGGCTTTGGAAGCTTTCTTT. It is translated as CSVDSVEGALEAFF. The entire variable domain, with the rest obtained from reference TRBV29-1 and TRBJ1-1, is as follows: SAVISQKPSRDICQRGTSLTIQCQVDSQVTMMFWYRQQPGQSLTLIATANQGSEATYESGFVIDKFPISRPNLTFSTLTVSNMSPEDSSIYLCSVDSVEGALEAFFGQGTRLTVV.

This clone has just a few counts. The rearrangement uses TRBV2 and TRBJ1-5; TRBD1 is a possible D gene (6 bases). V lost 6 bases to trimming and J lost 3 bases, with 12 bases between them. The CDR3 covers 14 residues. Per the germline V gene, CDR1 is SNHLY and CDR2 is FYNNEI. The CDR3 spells CASRVDRHNQPQHF. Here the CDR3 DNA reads TGTGCCAGCAGGGTAGACAGGCACAATCAGCCCCAGCATTTT. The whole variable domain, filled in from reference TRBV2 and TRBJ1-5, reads EPEVTQTPSHQVTQMGQEVILRCVPISNHLYFYWYRQILGQKVEFLVSFYNNEISEKSEIFDDQFSVERPDGSNFTLKIRSTKLEDSAMYFCASRVDRHNQPQHFGDGTRLSIL.

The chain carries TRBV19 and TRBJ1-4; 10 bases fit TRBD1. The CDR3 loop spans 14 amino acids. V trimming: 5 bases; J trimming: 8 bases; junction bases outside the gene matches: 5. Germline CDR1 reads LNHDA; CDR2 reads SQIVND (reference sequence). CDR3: CASSPDRGVEKLFF. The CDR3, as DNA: TGTGCCAGTAGTCCGGACAGGGGGGTCGAAAAACTGTTTTTT.

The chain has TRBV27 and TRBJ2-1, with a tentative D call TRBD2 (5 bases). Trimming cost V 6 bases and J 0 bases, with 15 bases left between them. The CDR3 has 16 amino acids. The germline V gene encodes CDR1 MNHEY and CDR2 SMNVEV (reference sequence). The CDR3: CASSPAPGSSYNEQFF. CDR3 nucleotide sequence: TGTGCCAGCAGCCCCGCCCCGGGGAGCTCCTACAATGAGCAGTTCTTC.

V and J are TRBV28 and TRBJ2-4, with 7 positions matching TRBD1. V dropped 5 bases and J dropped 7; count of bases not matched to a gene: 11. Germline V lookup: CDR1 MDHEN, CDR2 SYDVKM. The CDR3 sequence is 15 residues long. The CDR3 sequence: CASSPQGQLPNIQYF. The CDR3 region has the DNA TGTGCCAGCAGTCCCCAGGGACAGCTCCCCAACATTCAGTACTTC.

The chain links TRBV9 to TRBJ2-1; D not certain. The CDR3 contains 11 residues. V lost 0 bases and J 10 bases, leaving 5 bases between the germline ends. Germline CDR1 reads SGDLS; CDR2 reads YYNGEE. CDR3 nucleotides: TGTGCCAGCAGCGTAGGGCCCGAGCAGTTCTTC. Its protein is CASSVGPEQFF.

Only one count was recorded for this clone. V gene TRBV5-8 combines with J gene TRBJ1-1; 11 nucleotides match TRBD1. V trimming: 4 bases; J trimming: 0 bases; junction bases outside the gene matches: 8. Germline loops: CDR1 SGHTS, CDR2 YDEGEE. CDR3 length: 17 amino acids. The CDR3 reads CASSRGQGANMNTEAFF. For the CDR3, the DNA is TGTGCCAGCAGCCGTGGACAGGGGGCGAACATGAACACTGAAGCTTTCTTT.

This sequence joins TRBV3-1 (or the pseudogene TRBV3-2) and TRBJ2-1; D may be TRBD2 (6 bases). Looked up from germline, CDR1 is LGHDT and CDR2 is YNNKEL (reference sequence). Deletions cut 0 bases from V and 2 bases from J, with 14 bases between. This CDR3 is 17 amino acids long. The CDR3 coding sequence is TGTGCCAGCAGCCAAGATGGTCGGGAGATGGCCTACAATGAGCAGTTCTTC. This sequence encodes CASSQDGREMAYNEQFF.

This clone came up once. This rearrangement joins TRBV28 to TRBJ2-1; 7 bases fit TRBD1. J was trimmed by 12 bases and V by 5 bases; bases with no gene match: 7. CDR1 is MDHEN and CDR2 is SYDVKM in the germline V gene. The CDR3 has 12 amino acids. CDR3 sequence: CASSQRQGWQFF. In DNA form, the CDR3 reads TGTGCCAGCAGTCAGAGACAGGGTTGGCAGTTCTTC.

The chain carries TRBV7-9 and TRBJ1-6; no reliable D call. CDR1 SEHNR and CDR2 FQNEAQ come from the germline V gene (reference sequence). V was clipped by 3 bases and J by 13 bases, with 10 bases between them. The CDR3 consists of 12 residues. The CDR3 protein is CASSFDLLPLHF. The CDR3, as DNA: TGTGCCAGCAGCTTTGACTTGTTGCCCCTCCACTTT.

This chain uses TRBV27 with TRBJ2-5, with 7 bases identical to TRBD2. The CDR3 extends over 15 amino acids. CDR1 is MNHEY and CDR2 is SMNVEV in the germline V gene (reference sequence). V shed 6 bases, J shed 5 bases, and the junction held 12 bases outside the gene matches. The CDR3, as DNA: TGTGCCAGCAGACTGAGGCGGGGGAGCGGGGAGACCCAGTACTTC. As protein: CASRLRRGSGETQYF.

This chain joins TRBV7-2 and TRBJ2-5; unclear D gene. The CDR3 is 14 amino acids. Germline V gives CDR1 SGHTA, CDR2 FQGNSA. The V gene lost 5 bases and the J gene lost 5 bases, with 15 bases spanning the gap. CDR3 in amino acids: CASSPQSPGETQYF. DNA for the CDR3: TGTGCCAGCAGCCCCCAGTCCCCCGGGGAGACCCAGTACTTC.

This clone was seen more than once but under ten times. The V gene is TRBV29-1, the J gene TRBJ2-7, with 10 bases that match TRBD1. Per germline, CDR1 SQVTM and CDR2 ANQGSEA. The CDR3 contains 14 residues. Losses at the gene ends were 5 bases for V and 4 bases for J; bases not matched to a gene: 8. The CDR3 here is CSVSGTGVLYEQYF. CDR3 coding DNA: TGCAGCGTTTCCGGGACAGGGGTACTGTACGAGCAGTACTTC.

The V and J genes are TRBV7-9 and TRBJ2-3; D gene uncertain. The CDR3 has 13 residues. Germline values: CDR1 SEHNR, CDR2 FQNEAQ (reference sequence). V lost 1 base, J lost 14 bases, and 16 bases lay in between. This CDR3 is CASSLVSTLVWYF. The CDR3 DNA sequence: TGTGCCAGCAGCTTAGTTTCCACCCTAGTGTGGTATTTT.

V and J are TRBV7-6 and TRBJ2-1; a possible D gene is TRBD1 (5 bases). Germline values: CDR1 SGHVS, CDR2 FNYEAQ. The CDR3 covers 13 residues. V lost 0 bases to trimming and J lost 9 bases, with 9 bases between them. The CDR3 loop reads CASSLARQGEQFF. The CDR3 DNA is TGTGCCAGCAGCTTAGCTAGGCAGGGTGAGCAGTTCTTC.

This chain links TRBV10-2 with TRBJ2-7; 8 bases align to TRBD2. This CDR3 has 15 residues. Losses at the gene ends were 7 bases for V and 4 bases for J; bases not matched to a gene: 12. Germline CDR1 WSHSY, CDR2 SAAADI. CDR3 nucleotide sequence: TGCGCCAGCAAGACCGGATACGGCGGGGGGTACGAGCAGTACTTC. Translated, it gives CASKTGYGGGYEQYF.

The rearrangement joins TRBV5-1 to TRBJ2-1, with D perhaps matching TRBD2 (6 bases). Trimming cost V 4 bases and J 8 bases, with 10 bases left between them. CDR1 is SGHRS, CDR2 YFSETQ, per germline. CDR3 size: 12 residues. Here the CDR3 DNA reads TGCGCCAGCAGCCATAGACTAGATGAGCAGTTCTTC. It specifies CASSHRLDEQFF.

Here the CDR3 reads CASSLQYGYTF. CDR3 DNA: TGTGCCAGCAGTCTACAGTATGGCTACACCTTC. The chain couples TRBV6-2 or TRBV6-3 to TRBJ1-2; D gene ambiguous. The CDR3 is 11 residues long. V lost 5 bases and J lost 5, with 6 bases in between. Germline V lookup: CDR1 MNHEY, CDR2 SVGEGT.

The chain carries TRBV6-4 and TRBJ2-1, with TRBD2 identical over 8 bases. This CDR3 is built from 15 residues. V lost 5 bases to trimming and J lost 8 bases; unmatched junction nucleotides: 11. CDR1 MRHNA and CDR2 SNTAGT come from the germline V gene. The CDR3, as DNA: TGTGCCAGCAGTCCCACTAGCGGAACTTGGGATGAGCAGTTCTTC. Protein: CASSPTSGTWDEQFF.

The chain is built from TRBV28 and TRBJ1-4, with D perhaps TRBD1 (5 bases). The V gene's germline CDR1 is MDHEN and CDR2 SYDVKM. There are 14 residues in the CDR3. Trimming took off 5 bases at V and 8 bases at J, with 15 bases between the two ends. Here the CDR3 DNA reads TGTGCCAGCAGTCTACCCCAGGGCTCCGAAAAACTGTTTTTT. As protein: CASSLPQGSEKLFF.